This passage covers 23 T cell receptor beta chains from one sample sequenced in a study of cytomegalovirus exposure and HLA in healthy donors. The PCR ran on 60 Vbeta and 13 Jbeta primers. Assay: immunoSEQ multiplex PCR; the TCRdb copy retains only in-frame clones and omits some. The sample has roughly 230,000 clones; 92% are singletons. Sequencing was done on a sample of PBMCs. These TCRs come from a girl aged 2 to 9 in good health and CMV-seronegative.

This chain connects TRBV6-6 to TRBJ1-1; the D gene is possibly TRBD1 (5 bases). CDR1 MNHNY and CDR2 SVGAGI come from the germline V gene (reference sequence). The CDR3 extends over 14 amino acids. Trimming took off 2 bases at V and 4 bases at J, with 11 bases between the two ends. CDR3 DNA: TGTGCCAGCAGTTACCCTTCGGGGGGCACTGAAGCTTTCTTT. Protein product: CASSYPSGGTEAFF.

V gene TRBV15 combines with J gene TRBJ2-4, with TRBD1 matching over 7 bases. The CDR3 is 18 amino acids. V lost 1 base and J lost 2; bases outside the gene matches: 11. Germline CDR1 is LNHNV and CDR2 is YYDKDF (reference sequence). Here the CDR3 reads CATSRVNRGPLSKNIQYF. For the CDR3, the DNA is TGTGCCACCAGCAGAGTCAACAGGGGTCCGCTTTCCAAAAACATTCAGTACTTC.

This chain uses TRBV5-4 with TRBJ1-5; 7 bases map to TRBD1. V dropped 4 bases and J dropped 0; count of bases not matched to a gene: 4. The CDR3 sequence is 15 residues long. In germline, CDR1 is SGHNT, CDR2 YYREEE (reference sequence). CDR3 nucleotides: TGTGCCAGCAGCACGGGACAGTCTAGCAATCAGCCCCAGCATTTT. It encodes CASSTGQSSNQPQHF. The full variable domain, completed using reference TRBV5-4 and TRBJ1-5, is ETGVTQSPTHLIKTRGQQVTLRCSSQSGHNTVSWYQQALGQGPQFIFQYYREEENGRGNFPPRFSGLQFPNYSSELNVNALELDDSALYLCASSTGQSSNQPQHFGDGTRLSIL.

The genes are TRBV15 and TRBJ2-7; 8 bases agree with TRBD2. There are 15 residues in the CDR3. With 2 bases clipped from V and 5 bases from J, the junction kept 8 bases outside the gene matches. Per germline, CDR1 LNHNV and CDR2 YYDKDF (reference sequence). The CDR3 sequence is CATSRTSGSEDEQYF. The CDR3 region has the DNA TGTGCCACCAGCAGAACCAGCGGGAGTGAGGACGAGCAGTACTTC.

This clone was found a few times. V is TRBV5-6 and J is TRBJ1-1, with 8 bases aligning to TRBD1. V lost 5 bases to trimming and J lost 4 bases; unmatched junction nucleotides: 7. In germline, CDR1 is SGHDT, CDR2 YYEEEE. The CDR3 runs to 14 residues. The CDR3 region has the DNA TGTGCCAGCAGTTTCAGGGGGCCGGGCACTGAAGCTTTCTTT. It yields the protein CASSFRGPGTEAFF.

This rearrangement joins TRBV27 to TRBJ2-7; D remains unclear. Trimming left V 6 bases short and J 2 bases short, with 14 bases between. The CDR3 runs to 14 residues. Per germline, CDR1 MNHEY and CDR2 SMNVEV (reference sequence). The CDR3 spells CASRSVGTPYEQYF. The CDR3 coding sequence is TGTGCCAGCAGGTCAGTGGGCACCCCCTACGAGCAGTACTTC.

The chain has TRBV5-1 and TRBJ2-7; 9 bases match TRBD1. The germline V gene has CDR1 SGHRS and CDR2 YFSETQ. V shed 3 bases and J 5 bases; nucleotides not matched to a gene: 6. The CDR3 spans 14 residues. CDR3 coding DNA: TGCGCCAGCAGCTCGGGACAGGGTTGGGACGAGCAGTACTTC. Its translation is CASSSGQGWDEQYF.

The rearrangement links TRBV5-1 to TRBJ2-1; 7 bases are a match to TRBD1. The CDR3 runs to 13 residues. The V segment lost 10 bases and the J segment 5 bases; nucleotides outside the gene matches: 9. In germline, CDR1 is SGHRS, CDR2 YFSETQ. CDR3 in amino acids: CASGDRVNNEQFF. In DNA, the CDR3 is TGCGCCTCTGGTGACAGGGTAAACAATGAGCAGTTCTTC.

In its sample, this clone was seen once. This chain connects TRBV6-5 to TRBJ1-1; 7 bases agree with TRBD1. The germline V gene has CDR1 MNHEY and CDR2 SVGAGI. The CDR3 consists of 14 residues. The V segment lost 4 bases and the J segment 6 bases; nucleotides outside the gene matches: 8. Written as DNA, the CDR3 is TGTGCCAGCAGTTCGGCGACAGGGCAGGCTGAAGCTTTCTTT. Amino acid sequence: CASSSATGQAEAFF.

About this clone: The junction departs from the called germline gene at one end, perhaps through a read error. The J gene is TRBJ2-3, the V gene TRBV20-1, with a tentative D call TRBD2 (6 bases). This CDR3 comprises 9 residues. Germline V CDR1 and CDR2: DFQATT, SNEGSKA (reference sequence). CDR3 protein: CSAGGKHGF. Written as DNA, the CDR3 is TGCAGTGCTGGCGGGAAGCACGGTTTT.

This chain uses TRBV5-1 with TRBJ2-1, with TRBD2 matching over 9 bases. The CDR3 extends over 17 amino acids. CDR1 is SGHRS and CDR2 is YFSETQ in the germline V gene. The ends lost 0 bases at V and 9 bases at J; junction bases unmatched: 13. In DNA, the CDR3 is TGCGCCAGCAGCTTGGCCTTGGATGGTAGCGGGAGTGGTGAGCAGTTCTTC. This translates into CASSLALDGSGSGEQFF.

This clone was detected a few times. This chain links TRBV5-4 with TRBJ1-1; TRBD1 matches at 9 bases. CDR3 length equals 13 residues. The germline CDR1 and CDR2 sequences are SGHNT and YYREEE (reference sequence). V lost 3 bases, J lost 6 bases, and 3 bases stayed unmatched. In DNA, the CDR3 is TGTGCCAGCAGCTCAACAGGGGGCTCTGAAGCTTTCTTT. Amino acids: CASSSTGGSEAFF.

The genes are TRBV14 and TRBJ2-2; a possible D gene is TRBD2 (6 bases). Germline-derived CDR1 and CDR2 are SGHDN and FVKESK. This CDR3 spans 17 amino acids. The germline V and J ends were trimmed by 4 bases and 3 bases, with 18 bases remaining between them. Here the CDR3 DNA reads TGTGCCAGCAGCCCGCTTAGGGGAGGAGGGTACACCGGGGAGCTGTTTTTT. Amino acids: CASSPLRGGGYTGELFF.

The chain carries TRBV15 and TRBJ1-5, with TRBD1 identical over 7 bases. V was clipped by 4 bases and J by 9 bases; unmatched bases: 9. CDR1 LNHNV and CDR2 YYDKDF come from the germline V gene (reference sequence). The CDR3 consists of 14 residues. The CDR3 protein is CATSTTGDNGPQHF. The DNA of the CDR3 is TGTGCCACCAGCACCACAGGGGATAATGGGCCCCAGCATTTT.

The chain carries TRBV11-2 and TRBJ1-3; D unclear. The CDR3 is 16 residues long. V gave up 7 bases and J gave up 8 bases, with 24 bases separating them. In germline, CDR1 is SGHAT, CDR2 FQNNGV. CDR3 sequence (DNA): TGTGCCAGCAACAAAAAGCATGGCCTACTGGGCGACACCATATATTTT. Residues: CASNKKHGLLGDTIYF.

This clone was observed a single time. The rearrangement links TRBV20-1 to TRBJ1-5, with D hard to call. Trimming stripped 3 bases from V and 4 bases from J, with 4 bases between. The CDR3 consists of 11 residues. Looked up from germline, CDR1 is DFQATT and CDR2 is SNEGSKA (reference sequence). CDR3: CSASENQPQHF. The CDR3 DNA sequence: TGCAGTGCTAGCGAGAATCAGCCCCAGCATTTT.

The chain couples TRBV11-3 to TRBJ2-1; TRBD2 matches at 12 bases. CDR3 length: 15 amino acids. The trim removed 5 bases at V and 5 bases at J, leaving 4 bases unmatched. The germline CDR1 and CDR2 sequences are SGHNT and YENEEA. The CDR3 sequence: CASSPRLAGDNEQFF. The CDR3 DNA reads TGTGCCAGCAGCCCGCGACTAGCGGGAGACAATGAGCAGTTCTTC.

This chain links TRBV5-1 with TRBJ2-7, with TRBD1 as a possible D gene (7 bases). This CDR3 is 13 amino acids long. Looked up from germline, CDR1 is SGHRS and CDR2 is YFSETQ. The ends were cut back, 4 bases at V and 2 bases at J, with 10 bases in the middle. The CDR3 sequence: CASSGGTAYEQYF. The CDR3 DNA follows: TGCGCCAGCAGCGGCGGGACAGCCTACGAGCAGTACTTC. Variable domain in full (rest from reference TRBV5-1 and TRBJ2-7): KAGVTQTPRYLIKTRGQQVTLSCSPISGHRSVSWYQQTPGQGLQFLFEYFSETQRNKGNFPGRFSGRQFSNSRSEMNVSTLELGDSALYLCASSGGTAYEQYFGPGTRLTVT.

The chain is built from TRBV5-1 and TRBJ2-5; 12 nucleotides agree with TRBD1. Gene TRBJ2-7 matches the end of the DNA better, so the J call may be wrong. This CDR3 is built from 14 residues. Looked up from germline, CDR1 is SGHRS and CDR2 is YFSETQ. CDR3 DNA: TGCGCCAGCAGCAAGGGACAGGGGGCGGACGAGCAGTACTTC. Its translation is CASSKGQGADEQYF.

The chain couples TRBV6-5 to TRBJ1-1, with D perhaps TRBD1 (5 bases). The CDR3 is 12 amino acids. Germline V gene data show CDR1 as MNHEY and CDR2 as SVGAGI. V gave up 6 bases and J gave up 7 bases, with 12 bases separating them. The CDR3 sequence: CASREDSFEAFF. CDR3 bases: TGTGCCAGCAGGGAAGACAGCTTTGAAGCTTTCTTT.

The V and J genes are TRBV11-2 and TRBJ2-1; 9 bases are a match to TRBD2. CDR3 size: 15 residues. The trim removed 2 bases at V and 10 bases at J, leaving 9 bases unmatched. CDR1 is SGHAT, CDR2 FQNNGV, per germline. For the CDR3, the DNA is TGTGCCAGCAGCTTATCGGGCCTAGCGGGAAGGGAGCAGTTCTTC. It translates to CASSLSGLAGREQFF.

DNA of the CDR3: TGTGCCAGCAGCTTGACGAGGGGGGAGACCCAGTACTTC. Its translation: CASSLTRGETQYF. This chain joins TRBV5-4 and TRBJ2-5; a weak D match, TRBD1 (6 bases). Germline assignment: CDR1 SGHNT and CDR2 YYREEE (reference sequence). V lost 1 base to trimming and J lost 5 bases, with 9 bases between them. The CDR3 runs 13 residues.

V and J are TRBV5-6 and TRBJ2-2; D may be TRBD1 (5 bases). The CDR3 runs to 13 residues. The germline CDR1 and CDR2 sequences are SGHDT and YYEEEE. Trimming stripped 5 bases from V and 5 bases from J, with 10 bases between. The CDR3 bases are TGTGCCAGCAGATATACAGGAACCGGGGAGCTGTTTTTT. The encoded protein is CASRYTGTGELFF.